This T cell receptor beta chain was found in a study of blood T cell repertoires in COVID-19. Germline assignment: CDR1 SGHDT and CDR2 YYEEEE. Germline trimming cut 3 bases from V and 0 bases from J; bases unmatched to any gene: 5. CDR3 size: 16 residues. Repertoires were generated with immunoSEQ multiplex PCR, while TCRdb's copy carries only in-frame clones and drops some. The sample has 240,000 or so clones, 88% seen once. Source material: peripheral blood. The rearrangement joins TRBV5-6 to TRBJ1-3; 8 nucleotides match TRBD1. The source of this sequence is a woman aged 30 to 39 with acute or convalescent COVID-19. The CDR3, as DNA: TGTGCCAGCAGCTCGGGGACAGGAGGCTCTGGAAACACCATATATTTT. Residues: CASSSGTGGSGNTIYF.